This T cell receptor (beta chain) derives from a study of yellow fever vaccine responses in identical twins. Overall study findings and caveats: Twins reportedly mounted vaccine T cell responses that seemed partly convergent, partly personalized.

Germline assignment: CDR1 DFQATT and CDR2 SNEGSKA (reference sequence). This CDR3 has 16 residues. V lost 6 bases and J lost 0, with 18 bases in between. From the RT-PCR reads, TCRdb called clonotypes with MiXCR, one entry per CDR3 protein. The sample consists of 20,000 to 25,000 distinct CDR3 sequences, over 75% of them appearing once. Comments on this clonotype: The antigen remains unidentified.

This sequence originates from a woman between 18 and 30 years old who received the yellow fever vaccine. The genes are TRBV20-1 and TRBJ2-4, with D perhaps TRBD1 or TRBD2 (6 bases each). This specimen consisted of T cells from blood (PBMCs), unsorted or a sorted subset (not recorded which), obtained before or after yellow fever vaccination (not recorded which). The CDR3 DNA is TGCAGTGCCCAACTGACAGGCGGGATAGCCAAAAACATTCAGTACTTC. It is translated as CSAQLTGGIAKNIQYF.